A selection of T cell receptor beta chains follows, all from one sample in a study of blood T cells in healthy people across ages. TCRdb redid the calling of the 5' RACE reads with MiXCR, one entry per CDR3 protein. The sample yields about a million distinct CDR3 sequences, just over 50% seen once. The sequenced material came from blood. The origin of the receptors is a woman aged 60 to 75 in good health. Both conserved end residues are part of each CDR3. A D gene is named only where the DNA matches it firmly. Where a row states a size, it is once, few, many or the class of an expanded clone; other rows omit it.

length	size	D	V	J	CDR3	DNA
16	-	-	TRBV4-3	TRBJ2-3	CASSPSAGSSTDTQYF	TGCGCCAGCAGCCCCTCTGCGGGTTCTAGCACAGATACGCAGTATTTT
13	-	-	TRBV28	TRBJ1-4	CASSSGGTEKLFF	TGTGCCAGCAGTTCGGGGGGGACCGAAAAACTGTTTTTT
11	many	-	TRBV29-1	TRBJ2-3	CSVMISDTQYF	TGCAGCGTGATGATATCAGATACGCAGTATTTT
15	many	TRBD2	TRBV11-2	TRBJ2-7	CASSLSSGRSYEQYF	TGTGCCAGCAGCTTATCTAGCGGGAGATCCTACGAGCAGTACTTC
14	few	-	TRBV7-2	TRBJ1-2	CASSLAFQGSGYTF	TGTGCCAGCAGCTTAGCCTTCCAGGGGTCTGGCTACACCTTC
14	few	-	TRBV6-6	TRBJ1-5	CASNLGQSNQPQHF	TGTGCCAGCAATCTAGGACAGAGCAATCAGCCCCAGCATTTT
13	few	TRBD1	TRBV2	TRBJ1-4	CASRATGTGKLFF	TGTGCCAGCAGAGCTACCGGGACAGGGAAACTGTTTTTT
12	-	-	TRBV6-6	TRBJ2-7	CASSLRLGEQYF	TGTGCCAGCAGCCTACGACTGGGCGAGCAGTACTTC
15	few	-	TRBV7-8	TRBJ2-3	CASSSQRPNTDTQYF	TGTGCCAGCAGCTCACAGCGCCCTAACACAGATACGCAGTATTTT
17	few	TRBD2	TRBV29-1	TRBJ2-1	CSGNGAHSGSTYNEQFF	TGCAGCGGCAACGGTGCACATAGCGGGAGTACCTACAATGAGCAGTTCTTC
14	-	-	TRBV7-2	TRBJ2-3	CAGSLLSSTDTQYF	TGTGCCGGCAGCTTACTTAGTAGCACAGATACGCAGTATTTT
15	few	-	TRBV4-1	TRBJ2-5	CASSQVWLAGETQYF	TGCGCCAGCAGCCAAGTTTGGTTAGCCGGGGAGACCCAGTACTTC
14	-	-	TRBV12-3/TRBV12-4	TRBJ2-5	CASSAGDAQETQYF	TGTGCCAGCAGTGCAGGGGACGCCCAAGAGACCCAGTACTTC
15	-	-	TRBV6-6	TRBJ1-5	CASSYDSGDNQPQHF	TGTGCCAGCAGTTACGACTCCGGTGACAATCAGCCCCAGCATTTT
16	many	TRBD2	TRBV7-2	TRBJ2-5	CASSPRLAGIINTQYF	TGTGCCAGCAGCCCCCGACTAGCGGGAATAATTAATACGCAGTACTTC
14	few	-	TRBV7-9	TRBJ1-4	CASSLGIHGEKLFF	TGTGCCAGCAGCTTAGGGATTCACGGGGAAAAACTGTTTTTT
14	many	-	TRBV4-1	TRBJ1-1	CASVLGHSNTEAFF	TGCGCCAGCGTTCTAGGACATTCGAACACTGAAGCTTTCTTT
14	once	-	TRBV6-5	TRBJ2-7	CASSSAGPTYEQYF	TGTGCCAGCAGCTCCGCGGGACCCACCTACGAGCAGTACTTC
17	-	TRBD1	TRBV6-5	TRBJ1-4	CASSYATGGSTNEKLFF	TGTGCCAGCAGTTACGCGACAGGGGGTTCAACTAATGAAAAACTGTTTTTT
15	-	-	TRBV29-1	TRBJ2-1	CSVEVWESSYNEQFF	TGCAGCGTTGAAGTATGGGAGAGCTCCTACAATGAGCAGTTCTTC
13	-	TRBD1	TRBV6-6	TRBJ2-1	CASSRDRGNEQFF	TGTGCCAGCAGTCGCGACAGGGGCAATGAGCAGTTCTTC
16	few	-	TRBV3-1	TRBJ2-7	CASSQDRGLPHYEQYF	TGTGCCAGCAGCCAAGATCGAGGTCTACCCCACTACGAGCAGTACTTC
15	-	-	TRBV7-2	TRBJ2-7	CASSLASDGLYEQYF	TGTGCCAGCAGCTTAGCGAGTGACGGCCTGTACGAGCAGTACTTC
15	-	TRBD2	TRBV6-2/TRBV6-3	TRBJ2-1	CASKPSGKVYNEQFF	TGTGCCAGCAAACCTAGCGGGAAAGTTTACAATGAGCAGTTCTTC
13	-	-	TRBV20-1	TRBJ1-4	CSASPFRVEKLFF	TGCAGTGCTAGCCCTTTTAGGGTCGAAAAACTGTTTTTT
15	-	TRBD2	TRBV2	TRBJ2-1	CASNKLAGVSNEQFF	TGTGCCAGCAACAAACTAGCGGGAGTCTCCAATGAGCAGTTCTTC
13	many	-	TRBV7-2	TRBJ2-7	CASSPGTKGQQYF	TGTGCCAGCAGCCCAGGGACAAAGGGCCAGCAGTACTTC
15	-	TRBD1	TRBV7-9	TRBJ1-6	CASSTGGALHSPLHF	TGTGCCAGCAGTACAGGGGGCGCACTTCATTCACCCCTCCACTTT
13	few	TRBD2	TRBV5-1	TRBJ2-3	CASKTSPTDTQYF	TGCGCCAGCAAGACTAGCCCAACAGATACGCAGTATTTT